Listed below are T cell receptor beta chains from one sample, sequenced in a study of blood T cell repertoires in COVID-19. Profiled with immunoSEQ multiplex PCR; TCRdb holds only in-frame clones, not every one. The sample has around 60,000 clones; roughly 82% are singletons. Sequenced sample: peripheral blood. Source of these receptors: a woman aged 60 to 75 with acute or convalescent COVID-19. CDR3s include the opening cysteine and the closing phenylalanine or tryptophan. D genes are given only for firm matches. Only part of the rows carry a size: once, few, many, or a class if the clone is expanded.

CDR3: CASSEQQGSYGYTF
DNA: TGTGCCAGCAGTGAACAACAGGGAAGCTATGGCTACACCTTC
D: .
size: .
J: TRBJ1-2
V: TRBV2

CDR3: CASSRQGNTEAFF
DNA: TGTGCCAGCAGCAGACAGGGTAACACTGAAGCTTTCTTT
D: TRBD1
size: .
J: TRBJ1-1
V: TRBV11-2

CDR3: CASSLAGVNEKLFF
DNA: TGCGCCAGCAGCTTGGCGGGGGTTAATGAAAAACTGTTTTTT
D: .
size: .
J: TRBJ1-4
V: TRBV5-1

CDR3: CASSLGGAFTEAFF
DNA: TGTGCCAGCAGCTTAGGGGGGGCGTTCACTGAAGCTTTCTTT
D: .
size: .
J: TRBJ1-1
V: TRBV5-8

CDR3: CASSLTPATGIPGNTIYF
DNA: TGTGCCAGCAGTCTTACCCCCGCGACAGGGATCCCCGGAAACACCATATATTTT
D: TRBD1
size: .
J: TRBJ1-3
V: TRBV6-6

CDR3: CASSVDRASYGYTF
DNA: TGTGCCAGCAGTGTGGACAGGGCCAGCTATGGCTACACCTTC
D: TRBD1
size: .
J: TRBJ1-2
V: TRBV6-4

CDR3: CASSDRGGVADTQYF
DNA: TGTGCCAGCAGTGATCGGGGGGGAGTCGCAGATACGCAGTATTTT
D: TRBD2
size: .
J: TRBJ2-3
V: TRBV2

CDR3: CSVEVGTGTEAFF
DNA: TGCAGCGTTGAAGTGGGGACAGGGACTGAAGCTTTCTTT
D: TRBD1
size: .
J: TRBJ1-1
V: TRBV29-1

CDR3: CASTLGGGPGRGQPQHF
DNA: TGTGCCAGTACCCTAGGGGGTGGGCCAGGGCGAGGACAGCCCCAGCATTTT
D: .
size: .
J: TRBJ1-5
V: TRBV19

CDR3: CASRGGTGTTDTQYF
DNA: TGTGCCAGCAGGGGGGGTACGGGAACCACAGATACGCAGTATTTT
D: .
size: .
J: TRBJ2-3
V: TRBV2

CDR3: CATSDLGTGVNTEAFF
DNA: TGTGCCACCAGTGATTTGGGGACAGGGGTGAACACTGAAGCTTTCTTT
D: TRBD1
size: .
J: TRBJ1-1
V: TRBV24-1

CDR3: CAISKGETEAFF
DNA: TGTGCCATCAGTAAGGGGGAAACTGAAGCTTTCTTT
D: .
size: once
J: TRBJ1-1
V: TRBV10-3

CDR3: CASSLGQGAHGYTF
DNA: TGTGCCAGCAGCTTAGGACAGGGAGCCCATGGCTACACCTTC
D: TRBD1
size: .
J: TRBJ1-2
V: TRBV11-2

CDR3: CASRGGRGQDTEAFF
DNA: TGTGCCAGCAGGGGTGGCAGGGGGCAGGACACTGAAGCTTTCTTT
D: TRBD1
size: .
J: TRBJ1-1
V: TRBV2

CDR3: CASSLRGQGIEAFF
DNA: TGTGCCAGCAGTTTGCGGGGACAGGGGATTGAAGCTTTCTTT
D: TRBD1
size: .
J: TRBJ1-1
V: TRBV2

CDR3: CASSEAGGYGYTF
DNA: TGTGCCAGCAGTGAGGCGGGGGGCTATGGCTACACCTTC
D: .
size: .
J: TRBJ1-2
V: TRBV2

CDR3: CASGFRGGASGNTIYF
DNA: TGTGCCAGTGGATTCAGGGGTGGCGCCTCTGGAAACACCATATATTTT
D: .
size: few
J: TRBJ1-3
V: TRBV19

CDR3: CASTLGGREYALSF
DNA: TGCGCCAGCACCTTGGGCGGCCGGGAGTATGCTTTGTCCTTC
D: .
size: .
J: TRBJ1-2
V: TRBV5-1

CDR3: CASSSDTPNYGYTF
DNA: TGTGCCAGCAGCTCGGACACACCTAACTATGGCTACACCTTC
D: .
size: .
J: TRBJ1-2
V: TRBV7-2

CDR3: CASSLGPDRAYGYTF
DNA: TGTGCCAGCAGCTTAGGTCCCGACAGAGCTTATGGCTACACCTTC
D: .
size: .
J: TRBJ1-2
V: TRBV11-1

CDR3: CASSIAVRLGGGYTF
DNA: TGTGCCAGTAGTATAGCTGTCCGCCTCGGGGGGGGCTACACCTTC
D: .
size: .
J: TRBJ1-2
V: TRBV19

CDR3: CASSLARRTWGYTF
DNA: TGTGCCAGCAGCTTGGCCCGACGGACTTGGGGCTACACCTTC
D: .
size: .
J: TRBJ1-2
V: TRBV5-4

CDR3: CASSEYKGGGEQYF
DNA: TGTGCCAGCAGTGAATATAAGGGAGGGGGCGAGCAGTACTTC
D: .
size: .
J: TRBJ2-7
V: TRBV25-1

CDR3: CASSKLAGAAGELFF
DNA: TGTGCCAGCAGCAAACTAGCGGGGGCCGCCGGGGAGCTGTTTTTT
D: TRBD2
size: .
J: TRBJ2-2
V: TRBV27

CDR3: CASSAQGWDSGANVLTF
DNA: TGTGCCAGCAGCGCCCAGGGGTGGGACTCTGGGGCCAACGTCCTGACTTTC
D: .
size: .
J: TRBJ2-6
V: TRBV7-6

CDR3: CASSRSGQGPSYNSPLHF
DNA: TGTGCCAGCAGCCGATCGGGACAGGGCCCCTCCTATAATTCACCCCTCCACTTT
D: TRBD1
size: .
J: TRBJ1-6
V: TRBV27

CDR3: CAWSVARSTGELFF
DNA: TGTGCCTGGAGTGTAGCACGGAGCACCGGGGAGCTGTTTTTT
D: .
size: once
J: TRBJ2-2
V: TRBV30

CDR3: CASSLSGFPYEQYF
DNA: TGTGCCAGCAGCCTCTCGGGGTTCCCCTACGAGCAGTACTTC
D: .
size: .
J: TRBJ2-7
V: TRBV25-1

CDR3: CASSQDGGSSYNSPLHF
DNA: TGTGCCAGCAGCCAAGACGGGGGTAGCTCCTATAATTCACCCCTCCACTTT
D: .
size: .
J: TRBJ1-6
V: TRBV3-1/TRBV3-2

CDR3: CASIKAQGPNTEAFF
DNA: TGTGCCAGTATTAAAGCACAGGGACCTAACACTGAAGCTTTCTTT
D: .
size: .
J: TRBJ1-1
V: TRBV19

CDR3: CASSRGVREKLFF
DNA: TGTGCCAGCAGCCGGGGGGTACGGGAAAAACTGTTTTTT
D: .
size: once
J: TRBJ1-4
V: TRBV5-6

CDR3: CSVKDSSNQPQHF
DNA: TGCAGCGTCAAAGACAGTAGCAATCAGCCCCAGCATTTT
D: .
size: .
J: TRBJ1-5
V: TRBV29-1

CDR3: CASSLGRSYEQYF
DNA: TGTGCCAGCAGCTTGGGGCGGTCCTACGAGCAGTACTTC
D: .
size: few
J: TRBJ2-7
V: TRBV5-6

CDR3: CASSFTSYTEAFF
DNA: TGCGCCAGCAGCTTTACATCGTACACTGAAGCTTTCTTT
D: .
size: .
J: TRBJ1-1
V: TRBV5-1

CDR3: CASSSGDSPLHF
DNA: TGTGCCAGCAGCTCAGGGGATTCACCCCTCCACTTT
D: .
size: .
J: TRBJ1-6
V: TRBV7-9

CDR3: CASSFTSDYQTF
DNA: TGTGCCAGCAGTTTTACCTCCGATTACCAGACCTTC
D: .
size: .
J: TRBJ1-2
V: TRBV12-3/TRBV12-4

CDR3: CASRRGTKNTEAFF
DNA: TGTGCCAGCAGGAGGGGGACAAAGAACACTGAAGCTTTCTTT
D: .
size: .
J: TRBJ1-1
V: TRBV27

CDR3: CASRDAGTYGYTF
DNA: TGTGCCAGTAGAGATGCCGGGACATATGGCTACACCTTC
D: .
size: .
J: TRBJ1-2
V: TRBV19

CDR3: CASSPRVDGSHEQFF
DNA: TGTGCCAGCAGCCCGCGGGTGGATGGTAGTCATGAGCAGTTCTTC
D: .
size: .
J: TRBJ2-1
V: TRBV4-2

CDR3: CASSQTGANEKLFF
DNA: TGTGCCAGCAGCCAGACAGGAGCTAATGAAAAACTGTTTTTT
D: .
size: .
J: TRBJ1-4
V: TRBV5-5

CDR3: CSVQGQGAGEKLFF
DNA: TGCAGCGTCCAAGGACAGGGGGCGGGGGAAAAACTGTTTTTT
D: TRBD1
size: .
J: TRBJ1-4
V: TRBV29-1

CDR3: CASSRDRDPYEQYF
DNA: TGTGCCAGCAGCCGGGACAGGGACCCCTACGAGCAGTACTTC
D: TRBD1
size: .
J: TRBJ2-7
V: TRBV5-6

CDR3: CASSLFREGTDTQYF
DNA: TGTGCCAGCAGCTTATTCAGGGAAGGAACAGATACGCAGTATTTT
D: .
size: .
J: TRBJ2-3
V: TRBV11-2

CDR3: CASSTQQGVGGYTF
DNA: TGTGCCAGTAGTACCCAACAGGGGGTTGGTGGCTACACCTTC
D: TRBD1
size: .
J: TRBJ1-2
V: TRBV19

CDR3: CASTRLEGQGGGYTF
DNA: TGTGCCAGCACCAGACTCGAAGGACAGGGAGGGGGCTACACCTTC
D: TRBD1
size: .
J: TRBJ1-2
V: TRBV2